These T cell receptor beta chains were read from a single sample in a study of shared clonotypes between healthy human individuals. Some clones are missing from TCRdb's copy, which holds only in-frame ones; the method was immunoSEQ multiplex PCR. The sample has approximately 640,000 clones, roughly 88% seen once. Input material: memory CD8+ T cells from PBMCs. The origin of the receptors is a man between 18 and 29 years old in good health. Some clones in this sample may be carry-over from other donors' samples. The CDR3 runs from the conserved cysteine through the conserved F or W. The D gene is left open where the match is weak. Expanded clones get a size class; other rows say once, few or many, or leave the size out.

D gene	V gene	J gene	CDR3 length	clone size	CDR3 DNA	CDR3 protein
TRBD2	TRBV4-3	TRBJ2-3	14	.	TGCGCCAGCAGCCAAGGGACTAGAAAGGATACGCAGTATTTT	CASSQGTRKDTQYF
.	TRBV4-1	TRBJ2-7	13	.	TGCGCCAGCAGTGTGGGGGTCTCCTACGAGCAGTACTTC	CASSVGVSYEQYF
.	TRBV27	TRBJ1-5	15	.	TGTGCCTGCGGACTCGGAACAGGGACCCTTCAGCCCCAGCATTTT	CACGLGTGTLQPQHF
.	TRBV6-4	TRBJ2-3	14	.	TGTGCCAGCAGTGAAGGGCGGGCCACAGATACGCAGTATTTT	CASSEGRATDTQYF
TRBD1	TRBV27	TRBJ2-4	16	.	TGTGCCAGCAGTTTATCGGGGACAGGGGGCAAAAACATTCAGTACTTC	CASSLSGTGGKNIQYF
TRBD1	TRBV19	TRBJ1-1	16	.	TGTGCCAGTCAAATCCGGACAGGGGGCTTGAACACTGAAGCTTTCTTT	CASQIRTGGLNTEAFF
.	TRBV4-3	TRBJ2-2	15	few	TGCGCCAGCAGCCAAGGAGAGGAGCACACCGGGGAGCTGTTTTTT	CASSQGEEHTGELFF
.	TRBV4-1	TRBJ2-3	17	once	TGCGCCAGCAGCCAAGATCTGTCTGGGGCGCGGACAGATACGCAGTATTTT	CASSQDLSGARTDTQYF
.	TRBV20-1	TRBJ2-7	11	.	TGCAGTGCTACGCCCCTTTTTGAGCAGTACTTC	CSATPLFEQYF
.	TRBV7-2	TRBJ2-1	16	.	TGTGCCAGCAGCTTAGGCTGGGGGCTCTCCTACAATGAGCAGTTCTTC	CASSLGWGLSYNEQFF
.	TRBV9	TRBJ2-2	16	.	TGTGCCAGCAGCGTAAAGACTCGGGATCTAACCGGGGAGCTGTTTTTT	CASSVKTRDLTGELFF
.	TRBV9	TRBJ2-3	15	.	TGTGCCAGCAGCCCAGAGGGGGACCTCCCAGATACGCAGTATTTT	CASSPEGDLPDTQYF
.	TRBV10-3	TRBJ2-7	13	.	TGTGCCATCAGCCGGGACCGGGACTACGAGCAGTACTTC	CAISRDRDYEQYF
TRBD1	TRBV18	TRBJ2-7	15	once	TGTGCCAGCTCACCACGAGGACAGGGCTCCTACGAGCAGTACTTC	CASSPRGQGSYEQYF
.	TRBV6-5	TRBJ1-2	10	many	TGTGCCAGCAGTCACAATGGCTACACCTTC	CASSHNGYTF